These 22 T cell receptor beta chains were all obtained from the same sample, sequenced in a study of a mutant IDH1 vaccine in newly diagnosed glioma. Assay used: immunoSEQ multiplex PCR; TCRdb lists only in-frame clones, some missing. Here the sample spans approximately 70,000 clones, nearly 85% being singletons. Time point here: week 23, last vaccination. Mutant IDH1 20-mer peptide, at 300 ug, made up each vaccine dose, with topical imiquimod. Their antigen targets remain unknown. Sequencing used PBMCs, obtained from a glioma patient whose treatment included an IDH1 peptide vaccine. The receptors derive from a man aged 18 to 29 with glioma.

CDR3 in amino acids: CAISEDRGDEQFF. CDR3 nucleotides: TGTGCCATCAGTGAGGACAGGGGTGATGAGCAGTTCTTC. J is TRBJ2-1 and V is TRBV10-3; 8 positions match TRBD1. Losses at the gene ends were 2 bases for V and 8 bases for J; bases not matched to a gene: 2. Germline V gene sequence: CDR1 ENHRY, CDR2 SYGVKD. The CDR3 sequence is 13 residues long.

The J gene is TRBJ1-6, the V gene TRBV14; 7 bases are a match to TRBD1. J was trimmed by 7 bases and V by 4 bases; bases with no gene match: 7. The CDR3 has 15 residues. Germline-derived CDR1 and CDR2 are SGHDN and FVKESK. DNA for the CDR3: TGTGCCAGCAGCCCGCGACAGGGATCAAATTCACCCCTCCACTTT. Translating gives CASSPRQGSNSPLHF.

V gene TRBV6-5 combines with J gene TRBJ1-3; tentative D call: TRBD1 (6 bases). V was cut by 6 bases and J by 3 bases, with 9 bases left in between. CDR1 and CDR2 (germline): MNHEY, SVGAGI. This CDR3 is built from 13 residues. CDR3 protein: CASSSGVGNTIYF. As DNA, the CDR3 is TGTGCCAGCAGCTCAGGGGTTGGAAACACCATATATTTT.

The chain uses TRBV5-1 and TRBJ2-2; 9 nucleotides align to TRBD1. CDR3 size: 16 residues. V dropped 6 bases and J dropped 2; count of bases not matched to a gene: 8. The germline V gene encodes CDR1 SGHRS and CDR2 YFSETQ. CDR3 DNA sequence: TGCGCCAGCATACCGGGACAGGGCCTCAACACCGGGGAGCTGTTTTTT. As protein: CASIPGQGLNTGELFF.

The CDR3 DNA reads TGTGCCAGCAGCCTGGACTTAACAGATACGCAGTATTTT. Translation: CASSLDLTDTQYF. The rearrangement links TRBV9 to TRBJ2-3, with TRBD2 as a possible D gene (5 bases). The CDR3 has 13 amino acids. Trimming cost V 4 bases and J 3 bases, with 9 bases left between them. From germline, CDR1 is SGDLS and CDR2 YYNGEE.

The rearrangement uses TRBV6-5 and TRBJ2-7; D is unresolved. The CDR3 consists of 12 residues. The germline gives CDR1 MNHEY, CDR2 SVGAGI. Trimming took 2 bases from V and 6 from J, leaving 8 bases between them. DNA of the CDR3: TGTGCCAGCAGTTACGGAGATGGCGAGCAGTACTTC. It translates to CASSYGDGEQYF.

This clone was counted only a few times. The chain is built from TRBV4-1 and TRBJ2-7, with D possibly TRBD1 on 6 matching bases. The V end lost 0 bases, the J end lost 2 bases, and 11 bases lay between the germline ends. CDR1 MGHRA and CDR2 YSYEKL come from the germline V gene. This CDR3 region has 15 residues. CDR3 nucleotides: TGCGCCAGCAGCCAAGACGAGGGGGAGCCCTACGAGCAGTACTTC. It translates to CASSQDEGEPYEQYF.

The CDR3 DNA reads TGTGCCAGCAGCATAGGGCCAGAGGGGGGACGGGAAGCTTTCTTT. Its protein is CASSIGPEGGREAFF. This chain joins TRBV7-6 and TRBJ1-1, with D possibly TRBD1 on 6 matching bases. V lost 5 bases, J lost 8 bases, and 21 bases lay in between. This CDR3 contains 15 residues. CDR1 is SGHVS and CDR2 is FNYEAQ in the germline V gene.

The chain links TRBV18 to TRBJ2-6, with a tentative D call TRBD1 (5 bases). The germline V gene has CDR1 KGHSH and CDR2 LQKENI. This CDR3 is 15 amino acids long. V shed 6 bases and J shed 0 bases, with 9 bases lying between them. DNA for the CDR3: TGTGCCAGCTCCCCAGGACACTCTGGGGCCAACGTCCTGACTTTC. As protein: CASSPGHSGANVLTF.

The chain combines TRBV28 with TRBJ1-2; the D is unclear. V lost 5 bases and J lost 3, with 10 bases in between. CDR3 length: 13 amino acids. Germline V lookup: CDR1 MDHEN, CDR2 SYDVKM. This chain's CDR3 is CASSNKGYYGYTF. The DNA of the CDR3 is TGTGCCAGCAGTAATAAAGGCTACTATGGCTACACCTTC.

This rearrangement joins TRBV11-2 to TRBJ1-1; tentatively, D is TRBD1 (6 bases). CDR1 SGHAT and CDR2 FQNNGV come from the germline V gene. V dropped 3 bases and J dropped 7 bases, with 15 bases sitting between them. This CDR3 has 14 amino acids. In nucleotides, the CDR3 is TGTGCCAGCAGCTTCCTCAGGGGCCACAATGAAGCTTTCTTT. Translation: CASSFLRGHNEAFF.

The rearrangement links TRBV6-4 to TRBJ1-2, with D possibly TRBD1 on 5 matching bases. CDR3 size: 14 residues. The ends were cut back, 3 bases at V and 8 bases at J, with 16 bases in the middle. Per the germline V gene, CDR1 is MRHNA and CDR2 is SNTAGT. The CDR3 bases are TGTGCCAGCAGTGAGGAGGGGTATACAGGCGGCTACACCTTC. Its protein product is CASSEEGYTGGYTF.

The chain links TRBV19 to TRBJ2-5; tentatively, D is TRBD2 (5 bases). V was trimmed by 9 bases and J by 0 bases, leaving 11 bases between them. The length of the CDR3 is 13 residues. Germline values: CDR1 LNHDA, CDR2 SQIVND (reference sequence). The CDR3 coding sequence is TGTGCCAGCAGACTAACTGACCAAGAGACCCAGTACTTC. Translation gives CASRLTDQETQYF.

This clone was seen a handful of times. The chain carries TRBV7-9 and TRBJ2-5; TRBD1 matches at 9 bases. The CDR3 contains 16 residues. In germline, CDR1 is SEHNR, CDR2 FQNEAQ (reference sequence). J lost 5 bases, V lost 1 base, and 8 bases had no gene match. CDR3 in DNA: TGTGCCAGCAGCTTAGGGACAGGGGATTTGAGGGAGACCCAGTACTTC. This translates into CASSLGTGDLRETQYF.

DNA for the CDR3: TGTGCCAGCAGTCTGGACAGGGGGTTTGCAAACATTCAGTACTTC. Protein sequence: CASSLDRGFANIQYF. The chain employs TRBV28 and TRBJ2-4; TRBD1 aligns across 10 bases. The CDR3 is 15 amino acids. CDR1 and CDR2 (germline): MDHEN, SYDVKM. Losses at the gene ends were 5 bases for V and 6 bases for J; bases not matched to a gene: 7.

The chain has TRBV7-6 and TRBJ2-5; 10 bases agree with TRBD2. This CDR3 is 16 amino acids long. J gave up 0 bases and V 5 bases, and 6 bases lay outside the gene matches. From germline, CDR1 is SGHVS and CDR2 FNYEAQ. CDR3 nucleotides: TGTGCCAGCAGCATCCTAGCGGGAGTCAACCAAGAGACCCAGTACTTC. It encodes CASSILAGVNQETQYF.

The chain joins TRBV5-1 to TRBJ2-5; D unclear. Germline CDR1 and CDR2: SGHRS and YFSETQ. Trimming took 0 bases from V and 2 from J, leaving 2 bases between them. CDR3 length equals 12 residues. CDR3 amino acids: CASSLDQETQYF. DNA of the CDR3: TGCGCCAGCAGCTTGGATCAAGAGACCCAGTACTTC.

This chain joins TRBV15 and TRBJ2-3; perhaps TRBD2 as D (6 bases). CDR1 is LNHNV and CDR2 is YYDKDF in the germline V gene (reference sequence). Trimming removed 1 base at V and 2 bases at J, with 16 bases between. The CDR3 loop spans 17 amino acids. The CDR3 DNA sequence: TGTGCCACCAGCAGAGTGGAGGGACGACTCGCCACAGATACGCAGTATTTT. Translated, it gives CATSRVEGRLATDTQYF.

The rearrangement joins TRBV7-2 to TRBJ2-2, with 7 bases matching TRBD1. The length of the CDR3 is 17 residues. Germline loops: CDR1 SGHTA, CDR2 FQGNSA. After removal of 1 base from V and 4 bases from J, the junction contained 9 bases not matched to a gene. The CDR3 DNA follows: TGTGCCAGCAGCTTAGGACAGGGAGTATTGGGCACCGGGGAGCTGTTTTTT. Its protein product is CASSLGQGVLGTGELFF.

This chain joins TRBV30 and TRBJ1-2; D remains unclear. The CDR3 is 14 amino acids. Trimming stripped 2 bases from V and 2 bases from J, with 12 bases between. Germline-derived CDR1 and CDR2 are GTSNPN and SVGIG (reference sequence). The CDR3, as DNA: TGTGCCTGGAGTAGGGTGGCCGGGAACTATGGCTACACCTTC. Encoded protein: CAWSRVAGNYGYTF. The full variable domain, rest sourced from reference TRBV30 and TRBJ1-2, is SQTIHQWPATLVQPVGSPLSLECTVEGTSNPNLYWYRQAAGRGLQLLFYSVGIGQISSEVPQNLSASRPQDRQFILSSKKLLLSDSGFYLCAWSRVAGNYGYTFGSGTRLTVV.

The chain joins TRBV10-3 to TRBJ1-1; no firm D call. V was cut by 6 bases and J by 0 bases, with 8 bases left in between. CDR3 length equals 13 residues. The V gene's germline CDR1 is ENHRY and CDR2 SYGVKD. For the CDR3, the DNA is TGTGCCATCAGCGCTTACCTGAACACTGAAGCTTTCTTT. This sequence encodes CAISAYLNTEAFF.

The chain employs TRBV27 and TRBJ1-2; 9 bases are a match to TRBD1. The ends lost 6 bases at V and 5 bases at J; junction bases unmatched: 1. In germline, CDR1 is MNHEY, CDR2 SMNVEV (reference sequence). This CDR3 is 12 amino acids long. The chain's CDR3 is CASRGTGYGYTF. For the CDR3, the DNA is TGTGCCAGCAGAGGGACAGGGTATGGCTACACCTTC.